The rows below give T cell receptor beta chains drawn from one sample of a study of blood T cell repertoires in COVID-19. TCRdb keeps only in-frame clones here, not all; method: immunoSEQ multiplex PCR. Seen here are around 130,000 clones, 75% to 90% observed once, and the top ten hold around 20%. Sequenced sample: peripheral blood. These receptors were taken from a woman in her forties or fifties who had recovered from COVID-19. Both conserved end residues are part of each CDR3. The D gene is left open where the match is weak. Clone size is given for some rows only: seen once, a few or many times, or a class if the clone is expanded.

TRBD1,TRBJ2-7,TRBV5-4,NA,TGTGCCAGCAGCTTAGGGACAGGGCTCGGTTACGAGCAGTACTTC,CASSLGTGLGYEQYF
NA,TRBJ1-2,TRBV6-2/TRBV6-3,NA,TGTGCCAGCAGTTACACAGGGACTAACGGATACACCTTC,CASSYTGTNGYTF
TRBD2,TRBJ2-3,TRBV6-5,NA,TGTGCCAGCAAAAGGGAGCGGGGGTGGGATACGCAGTATTTT,CASKRERGWDTQYF
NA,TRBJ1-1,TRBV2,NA,TGTGCCAGCAGTGAAACAGGCCCCCCCACTGAAGCTTTCTTT,CASSETGPPTEAFF
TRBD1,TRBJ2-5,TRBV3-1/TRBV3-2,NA,TGTGCCAGCAGCCACTACAGGGGGCCAGAGACCCAGTACTTC,CASSHYRGPETQYF
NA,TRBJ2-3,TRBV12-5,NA,TGTGCTAGTGGTTCGCCCCAGGGGTCGGGAACAGATACGCAGTATTTT,CASGSPQGSGTDTQYF
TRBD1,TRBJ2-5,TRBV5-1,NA,TGCGCCAGCAGCTACTCCGGGACAGGGGCCGGAGAGACCCAGTACTTC,CASSYSGTGAGETQYF
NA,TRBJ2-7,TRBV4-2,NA,TGTGCCAGCAGCCCGGAATATAGCGCACCCTACGAGCAGTACTTC,CASSPEYSAPYEQYF
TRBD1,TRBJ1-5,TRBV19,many,TGTGCCAGTAGTACGGGACAGGGAAGGGGTAATCAGCCCCAGCATTTT,CASSTGQGRGNQPQHF
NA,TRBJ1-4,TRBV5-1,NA,TGCGCCAGCAGCTTGGGAGGGAGAAGAACTAATGAAAAACTGTTTTTT,CASSLGGRRTNEKLFF
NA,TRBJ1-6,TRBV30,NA,TGTGCCTGGAGTGTATGGACAGCAGATAATTCACCCCTCCACTTT,CAWSVWTADNSPLHF
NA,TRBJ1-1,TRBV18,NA,TGTGCCAGCTCACCCCTAGCGGGTGGGAACACTGAAGCTTTCTTT,CASSPLAGGNTEAFF
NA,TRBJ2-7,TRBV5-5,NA,TGTGCCAGCAGCTTTGGTGCCGGGACAACCTCCTACGAGCAGTACTTC,CASSFGAGTTSYEQYF
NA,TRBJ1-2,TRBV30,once,TGTGCCTGGAGTCATATCACAGGCCAGAGGTATGGCTACACCTTC,CAWSHITGQRYGYTF
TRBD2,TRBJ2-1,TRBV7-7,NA,TGTGCCAGCAGCCCCCTCGGACTAGCTGTAAATGAGCAGTTCTTC,CASSPLGLAVNEQFF
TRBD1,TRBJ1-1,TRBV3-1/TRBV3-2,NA,TGTGCCAGCAGCCAAGGGGGACAGGGGAACACTGAAGCTTTCTTT,CASSQGGQGNTEAFF
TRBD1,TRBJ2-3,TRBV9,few,TGTGCCAGCAGCGTCATGGGGACAGGGGGTACAGATACGCAGTATTTT,CASSVMGTGGTDTQYF
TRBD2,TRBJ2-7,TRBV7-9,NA,TGTGCCAGCAGCTTAGCGGGGGGACTAGCTTCGAGGGGCGAGCAGTACTTC,CASSLAGGLASRGEQYF
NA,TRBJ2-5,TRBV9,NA,TGTGCCAGCAGCGCCGGTGCCGTAACGGACAGTCGTCAAGAGACCCAGTACTTC,CASSAGAVTDSRQETQYF
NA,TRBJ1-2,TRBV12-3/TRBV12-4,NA,TGTGCCAGCAGTTCCGGGATCAACTATGGCTACACCTTC,CASSSGINYGYTF
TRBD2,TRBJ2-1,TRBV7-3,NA,TGTGCCAGCAGCTGGGGACTAGCGGGAGGCAATGAGCAGTTCTTC,CASSWGLAGGNEQFF
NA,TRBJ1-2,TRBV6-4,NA,TGTGCCAGCAGGCGTGGGGGGAATGGCTACACCTTC,CASRRGGNGYTF
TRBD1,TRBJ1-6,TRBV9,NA,TGTGCCAGCACCGTAGGACAGGGGAATTCACCCCTCCACTTT,CASTVGQGNSPLHF
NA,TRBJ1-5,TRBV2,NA,TGTGCCAGCACGGACAGCAATAGCAATCAGCCCCAGCATTTT,CASTDSNSNQPQHF
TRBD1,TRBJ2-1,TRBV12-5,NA,TGTGCTAGTGGCATATCTCCGGGACAGGTAGTATACAATGAGCAGTTCTTC,CASGISPGQVVYNEQFF
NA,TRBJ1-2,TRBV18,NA,TGTGCCAGCTCACCACTCAGGGGCGTCTATGGCTACACCTTC,CASSPLRGVYGYTF
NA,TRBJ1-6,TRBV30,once,TGTGCCGGTAGATCTACAGGGAGAGGTTCACCCCTCCACTTT,CAGRSTGRGSPLHF
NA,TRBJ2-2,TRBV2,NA,TGTGCCAGCAGGATCGGGACAAACACCGGGGAGCTGTTTTTT,CASRIGTNTGELFF
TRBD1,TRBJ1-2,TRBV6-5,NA,TGTGCCAGCAGTTACTCTGGGAATAGAGGGGGCGGCTACACCTTC,CASSYSGNRGGGYTF
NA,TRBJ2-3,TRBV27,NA,TGTGCCAGCAGTCCCCAGACTTGGGAGGGCACAGATACGCAGTATTTT,CASSPQTWEGTDTQYF
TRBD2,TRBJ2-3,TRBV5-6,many,TGTGCCAGCAGCTTCGAAGGAGCGGGAGATAAAGATACGCAGTATTTT,CASSFEGAGDKDTQYF
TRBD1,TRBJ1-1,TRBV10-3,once,TGTGCCATCAGTGATTCAGGGGGCAGTCGTTTGAGCACTGAAGCTTTCTTT,CAISDSGGSRLSTEAFF
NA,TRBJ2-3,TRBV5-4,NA,TGTGCCACCACTCGTCAGGGCCCTCCCACAGATACGCAGTATTTT,CATTRQGPPTDTQYF
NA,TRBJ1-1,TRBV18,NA,TGTGCTAGCTCACCAATCATTACCCGGACAGTTGAAGCTTTCTTT,CASSPIITRTVEAFF
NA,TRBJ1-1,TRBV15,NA,TGTGCCACCAGCAGAGATCGGGGGGGTTGGGACACTGAAGCTTTCTTT,CATSRDRGGWDTEAFF
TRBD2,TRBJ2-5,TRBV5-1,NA,TGCGCCAGCAGCCCGGGACTAGCGGGGAGAAAGACCCAGTACTTC,CASSPGLAGRKTQYF
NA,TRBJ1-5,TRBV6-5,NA,TGTGCCAGCAGCCCGGGGGGGGGCGTGAATCAGCCCCAGCATTTT,CASSPGGGVNQPQHF